This T cell receptor (beta chain) derives from a study of blood T cell repertoires in COVID-19. Study-level background: Samples of COVID-19 (acute and convalescent) were obtained from the United States, Italy and Spain. T cells, B-cell-depleted T cells, or PBMCs supplied cDNA or gDNA.

Methods used by the authors: Scientists estimated how many nucleated cells there were by amplifying reference gene primers. Profiled with immunoSEQ multiplex PCR; TCRdb holds only in-frame clones, not every one. V, J and clone size derive from that table, while D and trimming were established from the DNA sequence. The data show over 75,000 clones, roughly 78% seen once. The sample comprised peripheral blood. The receptor's source is a woman between 65 and 79 years old with acute or convalescent COVID-19.

CDR3 loop: CATSDPRTGGARDGYTF. CDR3 in DNA: TGTGCCACCAGTGATCCCAGGACAGGGGGCGCGAGGGATGGCTACACCTTC. V is TRBV24-1 and J is TRBJ1-2; 11 positions match TRBD1. This CDR3 is built from 17 residues. Germline V lookup: CDR1 KGHDR, CDR2 SFDVKD. The trim removed 3 bases at V and 6 bases at J, leaving 11 bases unmatched.